One sample yielded the 29 T cell receptor beta chains listed below, sequenced in a study of CD8 T cell repertoires and HIV-1 epitope variants. Data came from immunoSEQ multiplex PCR; TCRdb stores just in-frame clones and leaves some out. Of 5,000 or so clones listed, 65% to 70% are singletons. These receptors' antigens are unknown. The sample consisted of cultured CD8+ T cells derived from PBMCs. The receptors shown here come from a male donor with HIV.

The sample holds one count of this clone. The chain employs TRBV5-4 and TRBJ2-7, with no clear D. Trimming took off 3 bases at V and 3 bases at J, with 10 bases between the two ends. CDR1 and CDR2 (germline): SGHNT, YYREEE (reference sequence). The CDR3 has 13 amino acids. The CDR3 reads CASSSVSNYEQYF. The DNA of the CDR3 is TGTGCCAGCAGCTCCGTGTCCAACTACGAGCAGTACTTC. The full variable domain, in which reference TRBV5-4 and TRBJ2-7 provide the parts outside the CDR3, is ETGVTQSPTHLIKTRGQQVTLRCSSQSGHNTVSWYQQALGQGPQFIFQYYREEENGRGNFPPRFSGLQFPNYSSELNVNALELDDSALYLCASSSVSNYEQYFGPGTRLTVT.

V usage is TRBV11-1 and J usage is TRBJ2-5; D gene unclear. The end of the DNA aligns better with TRBJ2-7, so the J call may be wrong. CDR3 length equals 13 residues. The germline V gene encodes CDR1 SGHAT and CDR2 FQDESV (reference sequence). The CDR3 sequence is CASSLGSSYEQYF. The CDR3 DNA is TGTGCCAGCAGCTTAGGTAGCTCCTACGAGCAGTACTTC.

The chain carries TRBV7-9 and TRBJ1-2, with TRBD1 as a possible D gene (6 bases). This CDR3 is 14 amino acids long. V gave up 1 base and J gave up 3 bases, with 9 bases separating them. Germline CDR1 SEHNR, CDR2 FQNEAQ (reference sequence). CDR3 DNA sequence: TGTGCCAGCAGCTTAGGGGCAGGGGACTATGGCTACACCTTC. Its translation is CASSLGAGDYGYTF.

This chain links TRBV28 with TRBJ2-1, with unresolved D. The CDR3 runs to 15 residues. Trimming pared 6 bases from V and 2 bases from J, leaving 14 bases between. CDR1 and CDR2 (germline): MDHEN, SYDVKM. The CDR3 nucleotides read TGTGCCAGCAGCCCGACGGAAAACCCCTACAATGAGCAGTTCTTC. Encoded protein: CASSPTENPYNEQFF.

A few counts support this clone. The chain joins TRBV5-4 to TRBJ2-3; 7 bases are a match to TRBD2. The CDR3 consists of 16 residues. Per the germline V gene, CDR1 is SGHNT and CDR2 is YYREEE (reference sequence). The V segment lost 4 bases and the J segment 1 base; nucleotides outside the gene matches: 9. CDR3 bases: TGTGCCAGCAGCGGGGGAGGGACGAGGGGCACAGATACGCAGTATTTT. Encoded protein: CASSGGGTRGTDTQYF.

This sequence joins TRBV5-6 and TRBJ2-2; 8 nucleotides agree with TRBD2. V was clipped by 1 base and J by 0 bases; unmatched bases: 5. The CDR3 is 17 residues long. From germline, CDR1 is SGHDT and CDR2 YYEEEE. The chain's CDR3 is CASSLYRTSSNTGELFF. CDR3 bases: TGTGCCAGCAGCTTGTATCGGACTAGCTCGAACACCGGGGAGCTGTTTTTT.

The chain links TRBV9 to TRBJ2-1, with D tentatively TRBD1 or TRBD2 (5 bases each). The CDR3 consists of 18 residues. The germline V gene has CDR1 SGDLS and CDR2 YYNGEE. V was cut by 5 bases and J by 4 bases, with 25 bases left in between. The DNA for the CDR3 is TGTGCCAGCAGGGGGGATGGAGGAACGGGGATCTCTTACAATGAGCAGTTCTTC. This sequence encodes CASRGDGGTGISYNEQFF.

The V gene is TRBV5-1, the J gene TRBJ1-6; tentative D call: TRBD1 (5 bases). Trimming took 4 bases from V and 11 from J, leaving 16 bases between them. The CDR3 loop spans 14 amino acids. The germline V gene has CDR1 SGHRS and CDR2 YFSETQ. The CDR3 sequence is CASSLEDRTTPLHF. The CDR3 region has the DNA TGCGCCAGCAGCCTAGAAGACAGAACTACACCCCTCCACTTT.

The chain joins TRBV4-1 to TRBJ1-1; D possibly corresponds to TRBD1 (5 bases). This CDR3 region has 15 residues. Germline CDR1 is MGHRA and CDR2 is YSYEKL. The germline V and J ends were trimmed by 1 base and 6 bases, with 15 bases remaining between them. CDR3 sequence reads: CASSQGDLLDSEAFF. The CDR3 coding sequence is TGCGCCAGCAGCCAAGGGGACCTCCTGGATTCTGAAGCTTTCTTT.

V usage is TRBV7-3 and J usage is TRBJ1-1; D is ambiguous. This CDR3 is built from 13 residues. Germline CDR1 reads SGHTA; CDR2 reads FQGTGA. V was clipped by 2 bases and J by 6 bases, with 10 bases between them. The CDR3 loop reads CASSLEAASEAFF. Written as DNA, the CDR3 is TGTGCCAGCAGCTTAGAGGCAGCGTCTGAAGCTTTCTTT.

The chain joins TRBV5-8 to TRBJ2-5; no clear D. The DNA end is a closer match to TRBJ2-7, so the J assignment may be wrong. The germline CDR1 and CDR2 sequences are SGHTS and YDEGEE. This CDR3 is 13 amino acids long. The CDR3 DNA sequence: TGTGCCAGCAGCTTCAGCAGTTCCTACGAGCAGTACTTC. It yields the protein CASSFSSSYEQYF.

The chain couples TRBV5-1 to TRBJ2-1, with TRBD2 identical over 9 bases. Germline values: CDR1 SGHRS, CDR2 YFSETQ. The CDR3 has 15 amino acids. With V trimmed by 7 bases and J by 9 bases, 14 bases remained unmatched. DNA of the CDR3: TGCGCCAGCCGGATGGGGATAGCGGGGGTATCTGAGCAGTTCTTC. Its translation: CASRMGIAGVSEQFF.

In its sample, this clone was seen a few times. The chain couples TRBV28 to TRBJ1-1; D is possibly TRBD1 (6 bases). The germline V gene has CDR1 MDHEN and CDR2 SYDVKM. Trimming stripped 6 bases from V and 4 bases from J, with 12 bases between. This CDR3 comprises 13 residues. The CDR3 loop reads CASRTGEVTEAFF. Here the CDR3 DNA reads TGTGCCAGCAGGACAGGAGAGGTCACTGAAGCTTTCTTT.

This clone was seen a handful of times. The chain links TRBV29-1 to TRBJ2-1, with 9 nucleotides matching TRBD1. Germline V gene lookup returns CDR1 SQVTM and CDR2 ANQGSEA. J gave up 14 bases and V 6 bases, and 14 bases lay outside the gene matches. CDR3 length equals 13 residues. Written as DNA, the CDR3 is TGCAGCGTGATAGGACAGGGGCTTTGGGAAAAGTTCTTC. Translating it yields CSVIGQGLWEKFF.

This chain joins TRBV5-1 and TRBJ1-6, with TRBD1 matching 10 bases. CDR1 and CDR2 from the germline V gene are SGHRS and YFSETQ. CDR3 length: 21 amino acids. Germline trimming cut 1 base from V and 3 bases from J; bases unmatched to any gene: 16. CDR3 sequence: CASSLNFWSRDRGHYNSPLHF. CDR3 nucleotide sequence: TGCGCCAGCAGCTTGAACTTTTGGAGCCGGGACAGGGGCCACTATAATTCACCCCTCCACTTT.

This sequence joins TRBV6-5 and TRBJ1-4; possible D gene TRBD1, 6 bases. The CDR3 loop spans 14 amino acids. CDR1 is MNHEY and CDR2 is SVGAGI in the germline V gene. The V and J ends lost 7 bases and 4 bases respectively, with 13 bases between them. This CDR3 is CASNKGGLNEKLFF. The CDR3 bases are TGTGCCAGCAACAAAGGGGGACTTAATGAAAAACTGTTTTTT.

The V call is TRBV7-2, the J call TRBJ2-7, with 10 positions matching TRBD2. V lost 5 bases to trimming and J lost 6 bases; unmatched junction nucleotides: 16. Germline V CDR1 and CDR2: SGHTA, FQGNSA. The CDR3 covers 17 residues. DNA of the CDR3: TGTGCCAGCAGCCCTGGCCTCGAGAGCGGGAGGGTCGGCGAGCAGTACTTC. Translation gives CASSPGLESGRVGEQYF.

J is TRBJ1-4 and V is TRBV5-6; tentatively, D is TRBD1 (5 bases). In germline, CDR1 is SGHDT, CDR2 YYEEEE. This CDR3 spans 17 amino acids. Trimming pared 4 bases from V and 5 bases from J, leaving 21 bases between. The CDR3 is CASSRGAGFSPNEKLFF. The CDR3 DNA sequence: TGTGCCAGCAGCAGAGGTGCAGGGTTTTCGCCGAATGAAAAACTGTTTTTT.

The chain joins TRBV28 to TRBJ2-7; D gene ambiguous. There are 18 residues in the CDR3. Trimming cost V 4 bases and J 0 bases, with 22 bases left between them. Looked up from germline, CDR1 is MDHEN and CDR2 is SYDVKM. In DNA, the CDR3 is TGTGCCAGCAGTTCAATCTATGTCAGGTCACTAAGCTCCTACGAGCAGTACTTC. It is translated as CASSSIYVRSLSSYEQYF. The whole variable domain, remainder taken from reference TRBV28 and TRBJ2-7, is DVKVTQSSRYLVKRTGEKVFLECVQDMDHENMFWYRQDPGLGLRLIYFSYDVKMKEKGDIPEGYSVSREKKERFSLILESASTNQTSMYLCASSSIYVRSLSSYEQYFGPGTRLTVT.

This clone was counted only a few times. The gene calls are TRBV7-8 and TRBJ2-5, with a possible D match to TRBD1 (5 bases). The V end was cut by 5 bases, the J end by 1 base, with 11 bases between. The CDR3 contains 14 residues. Germline CDR1 SGHVS, CDR2 FQNEAQ. CDR3: CASSDGQPQETQYF. In nucleotides, the CDR3 is TGTGCCAGCAGCGACGGACAACCCCAAGAGACCCAGTACTTC.

V is TRBV4-1 and J is TRBJ2-5; D might be TRBD1 (5 bases). This CDR3 contains 15 residues. V was trimmed by 3 bases and J by 1 base, leaving 12 bases between them. Germline CDR1 reads MGHRA; CDR2 reads YSYEKL. As DNA, the CDR3 is TGCGCCAGCAGCCAGTTAGACAGCGTCCAAGAGACCCAGTACTTC. Translated, it gives CASSQLDSVQETQYF.

The CDR3 spells CASSPLQGSYEQYF. The CDR3 nucleotides read TGTGCCAGCTCACCACTTCAGGGGTCCTACGAGCAGTACTTC. The gene calls are TRBV18 and TRBJ2-7; D perhaps matches TRBD1 (6 bases). Germline CDR1 KGHSH, CDR2 LQKENI. There are 14 residues in the CDR3. Trimming removed 1 base from V and 1 base from J, with 8 bases in between. Combining the CDR3 with reference TRBV18 and TRBJ2-7 gives the whole variable domain NAGVMQNPRHLVRRRGQEARLRCSPMKGHSHVYWYRQLPEEGLKFMVYLQKENIIDESGMPKERFSAEFPKEGPSILRIQQVVRGDSAAYFCASSPLQGSYEQYFGPGTRLTVT.

J is TRBJ2-1 and V is TRBV10-1, with a tentative D call TRBD2 (6 bases). CDR1 WNHNN and CDR2 SYGVQD come from the germline V gene (reference sequence). V gave up 3 bases and J gave up 6 bases, with 18 bases separating them. The CDR3 totals 16 residues. CDR3 coding DNA: TGCGCCAGCAGTGATCCGAAGGGGATGGGGGGCAATGAGCAGTTCTTC. Translating it yields CASSDPKGMGGNEQFF.

The chain has TRBV9 and TRBJ2-1; 16 positions agree with TRBD2. The CDR3 has 19 residues. V was pared by 3 bases and J by 7 bases, with 13 bases of the junction left unmatched. The germline gives CDR1 SGDLS, CDR2 YYNGEE. The CDR3 loop is CASSGYGTSGRADLNEQFF. Here the CDR3 DNA reads TGTGCCAGCAGCGGGTATGGGACTAGCGGGAGGGCCGATTTAAATGAGCAGTTCTTC. Based on the CDR3 plus reference TRBV9 and TRBJ2-1, the full variable domain is DSGVTQTPKHLITATGQRVTLRCSPRSGDLSVYWYQQSLDQGLQFLIQYYNGEERAKGNILERFSAQQFPDLHSELNLSSLELGDSALYFCASSGYGTSGRADLNEQFFGPGTRLTVL.

V usage is TRBV13 and J usage is TRBJ2-7; perhaps D is TRBD1 or TRBD2 (5 bases each). CDR1 PRHDT and CDR2 FYEKMQ come from the germline V gene (reference sequence). Deletions cut 3 bases from V and 0 bases from J, with 15 bases between. The CDR3 extends over 16 amino acids. Here the CDR3 reads CASSLGPPTASYEQYF. CDR3 nucleotides: TGTGCCAGCAGCTTGGGACCGCCGACTGCCTCCTACGAGCAGTACTTC.

The rearrangement uses TRBV10-3 and TRBJ1-1; D is uncertain. The CDR3 has 14 residues. Between the trimmed V and J ends, which lost 2 bases and 4 bases, there was a span of 11 bases. The germline gives CDR1 ENHRY, CDR2 SYGVKD. The CDR3 is CAISENFEGTEAFF. CDR3 DNA sequence: TGTGCCATCAGTGAGAACTTCGAGGGCACTGAAGCTTTCTTT.

This clone was counted a few times. J is TRBJ1-2 and V is TRBV19; 9 positions match TRBD1. Germline CDR1 and CDR2: LNHDA and SQIVND (reference sequence). The ends lost 3 bases at V and 8 bases at J; junction bases unmatched: 10. The CDR3 length is 15 residues. The DNA for the CDR3 is TGTGCCAGTAGTATCAATTTTGGGGACAGGGACGGCTACACCTTC. Protein product: CASSINFGDRDGYTF.

This rearrangement joins TRBV29-1 to TRBJ2-7, with D maybe TRBD1 (5 bases). The CDR3 is made up of 12 amino acids. Germline CDR1 reads SQVTM; CDR2 reads ANQGSEA. Between the trimmed V and J ends, which lost 0 bases and 7 bases, there was a span of 10 bases. CDR3 residues: CSVEDQGGEQYF. In DNA, the CDR3 is TGCAGCGTTGAAGACCAGGGTGGGGAGCAGTACTTC.

The chain carries TRBV10-3 and TRBJ1-1; weak D call: TRBD1 (5 bases). The V end lost 2 bases, the J end lost 8 bases, and 12 bases lay between the germline ends. Germline CDR1 ENHRY, CDR2 SYGVKD. This CDR3 region has 13 residues. CDR3 loop: CAISEGGTAEAFF. CDR3 DNA sequence: TGTGCCATCAGTGAGGGAGGGACCGCCGAAGCTTTCTTT.